These T cell receptor beta chains were read from a single sample in a study of patients and donors after allogeneic stem cell transplantation. TCRdb processed the RT-PCR reads anew with MiXCR; each CDR3 protein has one entry. This repertoire shows hundreds of thousands of distinct CDR3 sequences, around two fifths found once; its top ten account for around 10%. The sequencing sample was made of blood, either unsorted or a sorted T cell fraction (not recorded which). These receptors originate from a human donor who was either an allogeneic HSCT recipient or a stem cell or donor lymphocyte infusion donor (not recorded which). It is not recorded whose cells these are; they may come from a transplant donor. Each CDR3 is given with its conserved first and last residue. The D gene is left open where the match is weak. Part of the rows lack a size; the others show once, few, many or a class for expanded clones.

d_gene	v_gene	j_gene	abundance	CDR3aa	CDR3nt
TRBD2	TRBV20-1	TRBJ2-7	-	CSASLAGTYEQYF	TGCAGTGCTAGTCTAGCGGGCACCTACGAGCAGTACTTC
-	TRBV6-5	TRBJ1-6	-	CASSYAGSGSLHF	TGTGCCAGCAGTTACGCAGGCAGCGGGTCCCTCCACTTT
-	TRBV12-3/TRBV12-4	TRBJ2-2	-	CASSSQGNTGELFF	TGTGCCAGCAGTTCACAGGGGAACACCGGGGAGCTGTTTTTT
TRBD1	TRBV5-5	TRBJ2-2	-	CASSPAQGALTGELFF	TGTGCCAGCAGCCCGGCGCAGGGGGCGCTTACCGGGGAGCTGTTTTTT
-	TRBV20-1	TRBJ1-2	-	CSAGINYGYTF	TGCAGTGCTGGAATTAACTATGGCTACACCTTC
-	TRBV5-1	TRBJ2-2	-	CASRFLQGAGELFF	TGCGCCAGCAGATTCTTACAGGGCGCCGGGGAGCTGTTTTTT
TRBD1	TRBV27	TRBJ1-1	-	CASSLSHLQGASVDTEAFF	TGTGCCAGCAGTTTATCCCACTTACAGGGGGCCAGTGTAGATACTGAAGCTTTCTTT
TRBD1	TRBV5-1	TRBJ2-7	-	CASSLSTGRPYEQYF	TGCGCCAGCAGCTTGTCGACAGGGCGACCCTACGAGCAGTACTTC
-	TRBV7-9	TRBJ1-4	few	CASSAWVRNQEKLFF	TGTGCCAGCAGTGCTTGGGTCAGAAACCAAGAAAAACTGTTTTTT
TRBD1	TRBV4-1	TRBJ1-5	-	CASSHPGTGAYSNQPQHF	TGCGCCAGCAGCCATCCCGGGACAGGGGCCTATAGCAATCAGCCCCAGCATTTT
-	TRBV7-9	TRBJ2-5	-	CASSRRSPRETQYF	TGTGCCAGCAGTCGCCGCTCCCCTAGGGAGACCCAGTACTTC
-	TRBV30	TRBJ1-1	-	CAWSTSGTEAFF	TGTGCCTGGAGCACTTCAGGGACTGAAGCTTTCTTT
-	TRBV25-1	TRBJ1-4	few	CASSRSIRPNEKLFF	TGTGCCAGCTCGCGAAGTATACGGCCTAATGAAAAACTGTTTTTT
-	TRBV5-5	TRBJ1-2	few	CASSLGRTSYGYTF	TGTGCCAGCAGCTTGGGCCGGACAAGCTATGGCTACACCTTC
-	TRBV28	TRBJ1-2	-	CASSSPRGWYGYTF	TGTGCCAGCAGTTCACCAAGGGGCTGGTATGGCTACACCTTC
TRBD1	TRBV14	TRBJ1-6	-	CASSHRTGADNSPLHF	TGTGCCAGCAGCCACAGGACAGGGGCGGATAATTCACCCCTCCACTTT
-	TRBV20-1	TRBJ1-5	few	CSAGQQRAHYSNQPQHF	TGCAGTGCTGGACAACAACGGGCGCATTATAGCAATCAGCCCCAGCATTTT
-	TRBV30	TRBJ1-4	-	CAWSVPDPTNEKLFF	TGTGCCTGGAGTGTACCGGACCCAACTAATGAAAAACTGTTTTTT
-	TRBV30	TRBJ2-1	-	CAWSLGPDNEQFF	TGTGCCTGGAGTCTAGGGCCGGACAATGAGCAGTTCTTC
-	TRBV20-1	TRBJ1-5	few	CSARDIREVESQPQHF	TGCAGTGCACGAGATATTCGGGAAGTAGAGAGTCAGCCCCAGCATTTT
TRBD1	TRBV28	TRBJ1-2	few	CASSKFAGTANYGYTF	TGTGCCAGCAGTAAATTCGCCGGGACAGCAAACTATGGCTACACCTTC
-	TRBV23-1	TRBJ1-5	few	CASRREREQPNQPQHF	TGCGCCAGCAGGAGAGAAAGGGAACAGCCTAATCAGCCCCAGCATTTT
-	TRBV27	TRBJ1-1	-	CASSFVGGTEAFF	TGTGCCAGCAGTTTTGTGGGGGGGACTGAAGCTTTCTTT
TRBD1	TRBV20-1	TRBJ1-1	-	CSARDRVETEAFF	TGCAGTGCTAGGGACAGGGTGGAGACTGAAGCTTTCTTT
-	TRBV7-9	TRBJ1-5	few	CASSASGDHQPQHF	TGTGCCAGCAGCGCGAGCGGGGACCATCAGCCCCAGCATTTT
TRBD2	TRBV5-1	TRBJ2-3	once	CASSARLAGLDTQYF	TGCGCCAGCAGCGCCCGACTAGCGGGGTTAGATACCCAGTATTTT
-	TRBV24-1	TRBJ2-6	-	CATSDVDSSGANVLTF	TGTGCCACCAGTGACGTTGACAGCTCTGGGGCCAACGTCCTGACTTTC
TRBD1	TRBV5-1	TRBJ1-1	-	CASSSGQGPTEAFF	TGCGCCAGCAGCAGTGGACAGGGGCCCACTGAAGCTTTCTTT
TRBD2	TRBV7-3	TRBJ2-7	-	CASSHDPSGLYEQYF	TGTGCCAGCAGCCACGACCCTAGCGGCCTCTACGAGCAGTACTTC
TRBD1	TRBV5-1	TRBJ1-1	few	CASARTGGEAFF	TGCGCCAGCGCCCGGACAGGGGGAGAAGCTTTCTTT
-	TRBV5-1	TRBJ1-1	-	CASSLEGLQGFTEAFF	TGCGCCAGCAGCCTGGAGGGACTTCAGGGGTTCACTGAAGCTTTCTTT
-	TRBV7-9	TRBJ1-1	few	CASSPRLGMNTEAFF	TGTGCCAGCAGCCCCCGCCTGGGGATGAACACTGAAGCTTTCTTT
-	TRBV5-1	TRBJ1-1	-	CASSYVGARTEAFF	TGCGCCAGCAGTTATGTGGGCGCGAGGACTGAAGCTTTCTTT
TRBD1	TRBV6-2/TRBV6-3	TRBJ2-7	-	CASSTDRDYEQYF	TGTGCCAGCAGCACGGACAGGGACTACGAGCAGTACTTC
TRBD1	TRBV5-1	TRBJ2-7	-	CASSLAGGAMQYF	TGCGCCAGCAGCTTGGCAGGGGGCGCGATGCAGTACTTC
TRBD1	TRBV7-8	TRBJ2-3	-	CASSSLDRPYTDTQYF	TGTGCCAGCAGCTCCTTGGACAGGCCCTACACAGATACGCAGTATTTT
TRBD1	TRBV27	TRBJ1-5	-	CASSFLGGESNQPQHF	TGTGCCAGCAGTTTTCTAGGGGGCGAGAGCAATCAGCCCCAGCATTTT
TRBD1	TRBV5-5	TRBJ1-2	-	CASSPGTGGHYGYTF	TGTGCCAGCAGCCCCGGGACAGGGGGCCACTATGGCTACACCTTC
-	TRBV15	TRBJ2-5	-	CATSREKDPSRTQYF	TGTGCCACCAGCAGAGAGAAAGACCCCTCCAGGACCCAGTACTTC
TRBD2	TRBV20-1	TRBJ2-5	few	CSAPGLVSETQYF	TGCAGTGCCCCGGGACTAGTGAGCGAGACCCAGTACTTC
-	TRBV20-1	TRBJ1-2	few	CSAGDPGRFYYGYTF	TGCAGTGCTGGGGATCCGGGACGTTTCTACTATGGCTACACCTTC
-	TRBV10-3	TRBJ2-7	few	CAISERTVYEQYF	TGTGCCATCAGTGAGCGGACAGTCTACGAGCAGTACTTC
TRBD1	TRBV25-1	TRBJ2-7	few	CASSDSPGQGAYEQYF	TGTGCCAGCAGTGACTCCCCGGGACAGGGAGCCTACGAGCAGTACTTC
TRBD1	TRBV12-3/TRBV12-4	TRBJ1-5	-	CASTSGTGRQPQHF	TGTGCCAGCACCTCCGGGACAGGGAGGCAGCCCCAGCATTTT
-	TRBV7-2	TRBJ2-2	-	CASSPYTGELFF	TGTGCCAGCAGCCCATACACCGGGGAGCTGTTTTTT
-	TRBV29-1	TRBJ2-5	-	CSVVGVQETQYF	TGCAGCGTTGTCGGGGTCCAAGAGACCCAGTACTTC
TRBD1	TRBV4-1	TRBJ1-1	-	CASSPQGAPEAFF	TGCGCCAGCAGCCCACAGGGGGCCCCTGAAGCTTTCTTT
-	TRBV6-1	TRBJ1-1	few	CASRDFAGTEAFF	TGTGCCAGCAGGGACTTCGCGGGCACTGAAGCTTTCTTT
-	TRBV20-1	TRBJ1-4	-	CSARWTPDEKLFF	TGCAGTGCTAGATGGACGCCAGATGAAAAACTGTTTTTT
-	TRBV15	TRBJ2-1	once	CATSRDRPYNEQFF	TGTGCCACCAGCAGAGATCGACCCTACAATGAGCAGTTCTTC
-	TRBV20-1	TRBJ1-1	few	CSAPMTGKNTEAFF	TGCAGTGCACCTATGACAGGAAAGAACACTGAAGCTTTCTTT
TRBD1	TRBV20-1	TRBJ1-3	-	CSARGDRISGNTIYF	TGCAGTGCTAGGGGGGACAGAATCTCTGGAAACACCATATATTTT
-	TRBV29-1	TRBJ1-5	-	CSDEGGVHQPQHF	TGCAGCGATGAGGGAGGGGTTCATCAGCCCCAGCATTTT
TRBD1	TRBV10-3	TRBJ1-1	-	CAISEWGQGNTEAFF	TGTGCCATCAGTGAGTGGGGACAGGGCAACACTGAAGCTTTCTTT
-	TRBV4-1	TRBJ2-4	-	CASSQDGGWAKNIQYF	TGCGCCAGCAGCCAAGATGGGGGTTGGGCCAAAAACATTCAGTACTTC
TRBD2	TRBV6-2/TRBV6-3	TRBJ2-7	-	CASSYGVAGAPSYEQYF	TGTGCCAGCAGTTACGGGGTAGCGGGGGCCCCTTCCTACGAGCAGTACTTC
TRBD1	TRBV6-5	TRBJ1-5	few	CASSYSGTANQPQHF	TGTGCCAGCAGTTACTCTGGGACAGCAAATCAGCCCCAGCATTTT
-	TRBV12-3/TRBV12-4	TRBJ1-5	few	CASSLGRPITNQPQHF	TGTGCCAGCAGTTTGGGGCGACCTATTACCAATCAGCCCCAGCATTTT